Listed here are 24 T cell receptor beta chains from one sample, sequenced in a study of molecular identifiers for immune sequencing clone quantification. From the PCR reads, TCRdb called clonotypes with MiXCR, one entry per CDR3 protein. The repertoire consists of 460,000 or so distinct CDR3 sequences, with 25% occurring once and the leading ten covering roughly 0.79%. What was sequenced was naive CD8+ T cells from blood, with Jurkat cell RNA spiked in. Subset indicated: FACS-sorted CD8+CD4-CCR7+CD45RA+ naive T cells. The receptors were gathered from a human donor in good health. Some libraries in this study had Jurkat cell RNA spiked in.

The table lists this clonotype with many counts. The rearrangement links TRBV6-2 or TRBV6-3 to TRBJ2-6; a possible D gene is TRBD1 (5 bases). The V gene's germline CDR1 is MNHEY and CDR2 SVGEGT. This CDR3 has 13 amino acids. Trimming shortened V by 6 bases and J by 2 bases, and 5 bases separated the two germline ends. The DNA of the CDR3 is TGTGCCAGCAGAGGGGCTGGGGCCAACGTCCTGACTTTC. Translating it yields CASRGAGANVLTF.

Concerning this clonotype itself: One end of the junction varies from germline; a read error may be responsible. The J gene is TRBJ2-5, the V gene TRBV7-2, with D hard to call. CDR3 size: 15 residues. Germline loops: CDR1 SGHTA, CDR2 FQGNSA. CDR3 region: CASSFTGSYQEPQYF. CDR3 DNA: TGTGCCAGCAGCTTTACCGGGTCGTACCAAGAGCCCCAGTACTTC.

A word on this clonotype: This may stem from a read error, because a much larger clone lies one nucleotide away. V usage is TRBV27 and J usage is TRBJ1-1; D call uncertain. Germline-derived CDR1 and CDR2 are MNHEY and SMNVEV (reference sequence). The CDR3 spans 14 residues. V was pared by 9 bases and J by 0 bases, with 14 bases between. The CDR3 is CARKSDGMNTEAFF. The CDR3, as DNA: TGTGCCAGAAAGTCCGACGGAATGAACACTGAAGCTTTCTTT.

This clonotype appeared many times. The V and J genes are TRBV4-3 and TRBJ2-7; 7 bases fit TRBD1. Germline CDR1 LGHNA, CDR2 YSLEER. The J segment lost 6 bases and the V segment lost 1 base, leaving 3 bases of the junction unmatched. CDR3 length: 13 amino acids. CDR3 nucleotides: TGCGCCAGCAGCCAAGTGACAGGGCGCGAGCAGTACTTC. Translating it yields CASSQVTGREQYF.

The chain joins TRBV4-3 to TRBJ2-1; D remains unclear. The CDR3 is 13 amino acids. The germline V gene encodes CDR1 LGHNA and CDR2 YSLEER. With 1 base removed from V and 4 bases from J, the gap between germline ends came to 5 bases. CDR3 bases: TGCGCCAGCAGCCAAGCTCGGTACAATGAGCAGTTCTTC. This gives the protein CASSQARYNEQFF.

The CDR3 region has the DNA TGCAGTGCTAGAGGTGAGGGGACCACTGAAGCTTTCTTT. It specifies CSARGEGTTEAFF. The V and J genes are TRBV20-1 and TRBJ1-1, with D possibly matching TRBD1 (5 bases). Germline loops: CDR1 DFQATT, CDR2 SNEGSKA (reference sequence). The CDR3 extends over 13 amino acids. V was clipped by 1 base and J by 4 bases, with 10 bases between them.

There are a few counts of this clonotype. The chain combines TRBV28 with TRBJ2-7, with 9 bases matching TRBD2. With V trimmed by 6 bases and J by 0 bases, 15 bases remained unmatched. Germline V gene data show CDR1 as MDHEN and CDR2 as SYDVKM. The CDR3 consists of 18 residues. CDR3 nucleotide sequence: TGTGCCAGCAGCCAGAACCCGGGACTAGCTTCCAACTCCTACGAGCAGTACTTC. Residues: CASSQNPGLASNSYEQYF.

A few counts support this clonotype. The J gene is TRBJ2-2, the V gene TRBV3-1; 9 positions match TRBD2. V dropped 3 bases and J dropped 3; count of bases not matched to a gene: 8. There are 17 residues in the CDR3. Germline V gene lookup returns CDR1 LGHDT and CDR2 YNNKEL (reference sequence). The CDR3 coding sequence is TGTGCCAGCAGCCAGGAAAGACTAGCGGCGGACACCGGGGAGCTGTTTTTT. It is translated as CASSQERLAADTGELFF.

In its sample, this clonotype was seen once. The V call is TRBV23-1, the J call TRBJ2-2, with D perhaps matching TRBD2 (5 bases). TRBV23-1 is recorded as an ORF, its role being uncertain. CDR3 length equals 16 residues. V lost 3 bases and J lost 3, with 14 bases in between. The DNA of the CDR3 is TGCGCCAGCAGTCACCCCAACCCGAGGGACACCGGGGAGCTGTTTTTT. It specifies CASSHPNPRDTGELFF.

To note about this clonotype: A much bigger clone sits one base away, suggesting this may be a read error. V usage is TRBV29-1 and J usage is TRBJ1-1; no reliable D call. Per the germline V gene, CDR1 is SQVTM and CDR2 is ANQGSEA. V was clipped by 6 bases and J by 6 bases, with 23 bases between them. This CDR3 region has 15 residues. DNA of the CDR3: TGCAGCGTCCAACCGCTGACCGTGTTGGACGCTGAAGCTTTCTTT. Protein: CSVQPLTVLDAEAFF.

This sequence joins TRBV11-2 and TRBJ2-1, with no clear D. Trimming took off 2 bases at V and 8 bases at J, with 7 bases between the two ends. The CDR3 is made up of 12 amino acids. Germline CDR1 SGHAT, CDR2 FQNNGV. This chain's CDR3 is CASSLTFYEQFF. In nucleotides, the CDR3 is TGTGCCAGCAGCTTAACGTTTTATGAGCAGTTCTTC.

This clonotype has a count of ten or more. The chain employs TRBV7-9 and TRBJ1-1; the D is unclear. The V gene's germline CDR1 is SEHNR and CDR2 FQNEAQ (reference sequence). Trimming removed 4 bases at V and 5 bases at J, with 8 bases between. CDR3 length equals 12 residues. CDR3 sequence reads: CASSYGETEAFF. CDR3 DNA sequence: TGTGCCAGCAGCTACGGGGAAACTGAAGCTTTCTTT.

This clonotype was seen more than once but under ten times. The V call is TRBV11-2, the J call TRBJ2-6; D is unclear. This CDR3 is built from 20 residues. Germline loops: CDR1 SGHAT, CDR2 FQNNGV. V shed 1 base and J shed 0 bases, with 19 bases lying between them. This CDR3 reads CASSLGVGMAESSGANVLTF. The CDR3 region has the DNA TGTGCCAGCAGCTTAGGAGTAGGGATGGCAGAGAGCTCTGGGGCCAACGTCCTGACTTTC. Based on the CDR3 plus reference TRBV11-2 and TRBJ2-6, the full variable domain is EAGVAQSPRYKIIEKRQSVAFWCNPISGHATLYWYQQILGQGPKLLIQFQNNGVVDDSQLPKDRFSAERLKGVDSTLKIQPAKLEDSAVYLCASSLGVGMAESSGANVLTFGAGSRLTVL.

This clonotype was counted ten times or more. The rearrangement uses TRBV7-9 and TRBJ2-7; D may be TRBD2 (6 bases). Trimming removed 11 bases at V and 2 bases at J, with 16 bases between. This CDR3 region has 13 residues. Germline V gives CDR1 SEHNR, CDR2 FQNEAQ (reference sequence). CDR3 in amino acids: CAVRDGGTYEQYF. CDR3 coding DNA: TGTGCCGTACGGGACGGGGGTACCTACGAGCAGTACTTC.

This clonotype was seen a few times. V gene TRBV5-3 combines with J gene TRBJ2-7; 10 positions match TRBD2. TRBV5-3 is marked as an open reading frame, function uncertain. J was trimmed by 5 bases and V by 8 bases; bases with no gene match: 13. The CDR3 is 15 amino acids. The CDR3 coding sequence is TGTGCCAGCAGCCCGGCCAGCGGGAGGGTTGACGAGCAGTACTTC. This sequence encodes CASSPASGRVDEQYF.

The chain has TRBV3-1 and TRBJ2-5; 9 bases fit TRBD1. The germline gives CDR1 LGHDT, CDR2 YNNKEL (reference sequence). Trimming at V came to 3 bases and at J to 5 bases, leaving 7 bases not matched to a gene. CDR3 length: 15 amino acids. CDR3 nucleotide sequence: TGTGCCAGCAGCCACCGGGGGACAGGGATGGAGACCCAGTACTTC. Protein sequence: CASSHRGTGMETQYF.

The chain recombines TRBV27 with TRBJ2-3, with D possibly matching TRBD2 (6 bases). The ends were cut back, 3 bases at V and 2 bases at J, with 12 bases in the middle. The germline V gene encodes CDR1 MNHEY and CDR2 SMNVEV (reference sequence). This CDR3 has 15 amino acids. CDR3 region: CASSFGGGYTDTQYF. CDR3 nucleotides: TGTGCCAGCAGTTTTGGTGGAGGGTACACAGATACGCAGTATTTT.

The J gene is TRBJ2-4, the V gene TRBV6-2 or TRBV6-3, with 13 bases matching TRBD2. The V and J ends lost 8 bases and 8 bases, in that order; junction bases with no gene match: 3. The CDR3 has 13 residues. Germline V CDR1 and CDR2: MNHEY, SVGEGT. Here the CDR3 reads CASWTSGSDIQYF. The CDR3 coding sequence is TGTGCCAGCTGGACTAGCGGGAGCGACATTCAGTACTTC.

In regard to this clonotype: The junction differs from germline at one of its ends, possibly a read error. The rearrangement uses TRBV7-2 and TRBJ1-5, with TRBD1 matching 7 bases. Germline assignment: CDR1 SGHTA and CDR2 FQGNSA. The CDR3 length is 15 residues. CDR3 bases: TGTGCCCGCAGCGAAGGGACAGCTAGCAATCAGCCCCCGCATTTT. It specifies CARSEGTASNQPPHF.

This clonotype was seen ten or more times. The V gene is TRBV11-2, the J gene TRBJ1-1; D is uncertain. V was shortened by 5 bases and J by 5 bases, with 9 bases between the two germline ends. CDR3 size: 12 residues. The germline gives CDR1 SGHAT, CDR2 FQNNGV. CDR3 in amino acids: CASSPVPTEAFF. The CDR3 DNA follows: TGTGCCAGCAGCCCCGTGCCGACTGAAGCTTTCTTT.

This clonotype was observed at least ten times. The V and J genes are TRBV6-1 and TRBJ2-3; D not certain. Trimming shortened V by 3 bases and J by 5 bases, and 6 bases separated the two germline ends. CDR1 is MNHNS, CDR2 SASEGT, per germline. This CDR3 has 12 amino acids. The CDR3 is CASSEVIDTQYF. As DNA, the CDR3 is TGTGCCAGCAGTGAGGTTATAGATACGCAGTATTTT.

This clonotype was counted only a few times. This chain links TRBV11-3 with TRBJ2-4, with D tentatively TRBD2 (5 bases). Trimming removed 3 bases at V and 10 bases at J, with 16 bases between. Germline lookup yields CDR1 SGHNT and CDR2 YENEEA. The CDR3 is made up of 14 amino acids. CDR3 residues: CASSFPADSRIQYF. The CDR3 nucleotides are TGTGCCAGCAGCTTCCCCGCGGACTCTAGGATTCAGTACTTC. The full variable domain, with the rest looked up from reference TRBV11-3 and TRBJ2-4, is EAGVVQSPRYKIIEKKQPVAFWCNPISGHNTLYWYLQNLGQGPELLIRYENEEAVDDSQLPKDRFSAERLKGVDSTLKIQPAELGDSAVYLCASSFPADSRIQYFGAGTRLSVL.

This clonotype was recorded a few times. V and J are TRBV6-6 and TRBJ1-1; the D gene is possibly TRBD1 (6 bases). V was shortened by 5 bases and J by 1 base, with 17 bases between the two germline ends. Per germline, CDR1 MNHNY and CDR2 SVGAGI (reference sequence). This CDR3 is built from 16 residues. The chain's CDR3 is CASSTTKGGTNTEAFF. The CDR3 DNA is TGTGCCAGCAGTACTACGAAAGGGGGGACGAACACTGAAGCTTTCTTT.

This clonotype was seen only a few times. The V call is TRBV7-9, the J call TRBJ2-7, with 8 bases fitting TRBD2. The CDR3 is 16 amino acids. V dropped 3 bases and J dropped 1; count of bases not matched to a gene: 8. In germline, CDR1 is SEHNR, CDR2 FQNEAQ (reference sequence). Written as DNA, the CDR3 is TGTGCCAGCAGCTTTGGTAGACTAGCGTCATCCTACGAGCAGTACTTC. Protein: CASSFGRLASSYEQYF.